Listed below are T cell receptor beta chains from one sample, sequenced in a study of blood T cells in healthy people across ages. From the 5' RACE reads, TCRdb called clonotypes with MiXCR, one entry per CDR3 protein. This sample has about 1.4 million distinct CDR3 sequences, with around 55% found just once. Sequencing used blood. These receptor sequences come from a man in his late teens or twenties in good health. Each CDR3 is given without its conserved first and last residue.

TRBJ2-5	TRBV29-1	SVDGLGLETQY
TRBJ2-7	TRBV6-1	ASNSLSSDPYEQY
TRBJ1-1	TRBV30	AWGGIPETEAF
TRBJ2-7	TRBV5-1	ASSLDGTGGYEQY
TRBJ1-2	TRBV20-1	SARTGSYGYT
-	TRBV7-2	ASSLAGLACEQY
TRBJ2-7	TRBV4-1	ASSRTVGGSSYEQY
TRBJ1-5	TRBV6-1	ASSDLEGQPQH
-	TRBV29-1	SVVEQGSYEQY
TRBJ2-1	TRBV9	ASSVATGGSGTYNEQF
TRBJ2-5	TRBV12-3/TRBV12-4	ASSLSGWQGVSETQY
TRBJ1-2	TRBV29-1	SVLPDDHYGYT
TRBJ1-2	TRBV6-5	ASSQAGITNYGYT
TRBJ2-1	TRBV27	ASRVNSPSSYNEQF
TRBJ2-1	TRBV19	ATVGRSSYNEQF
TRBJ2-7	TRBV7-9	ASRPTSGSSYEQY